Sequencing of this TCR beta chain was carried out in a study of blood T cell repertoires in COVID-19 (TCRdb year 2020). Context from the whole study: Samples from collaborators originated in the United States, Italy and Spain and spanned both the acute and convalescent phases of COVID-19. The prospective study material was composed of cDNA or gDNA derived from T cells, B-cell-depleted T cells, or PBMCs. Subjects who had been exposed to COVID-19, were actively infected with it, or had recovered from it provided the deeply sampled blood TCRbeta repertoires that made up the dataset. The repertoires were released in a freely available public database intended as a resource for research on the immune response to SARS-CoV-2. Samples came from the ongoing ImmuneRACE study (first 160 participants) plus 1,254 subjects from 6 global collaborators. Sample metadata almost always included a de-identified subject ID, COVID-19 status, age in years and sex. HLA class I and class II types, where available, came from metadata supplied by the sample provider rather than from assay-based typing.

Another Seattle source contributed samples from volunteer blood donors who had recovered from COVID-19. Collaborating institutions collected whole blood in K2EDTA tubes following their own protocols. For TCRbeta analysis, collaborators shipped samples as frozen whole blood, isolated PBMCs, or DNA extracted from either of those sample types. With respect to this clone: No cognate antigen has been identified for it. No base quality values were provided; no much bigger clone lies one nucleotide off.

On the study overall, not on this receptor specifically: Clinical and demographic metadata were provided uncurated, with the amount varying by source and participant.

TCRbeta CDR3 regions were amplified from genomic DNA by means of the immunoSEQ Assay, a bias-controlled multiplex PCR. On the study's bioinformatics: Nucleated cell counts per sample were estimated from amplification of reference gene primers within the assay. Sequence reads were collapsed and filtered to measure the absolute abundance of every unique TCRbeta CDR3 rearrangement. Productive Simpson clonality was computed per sample as the square root of Simpson's diversity index over productive rearrangements. Held by TCRdb, this immuneACCESS table contains in-frame sequences only and omits some clones. Under half of the omission traces to an unresolved V gene where checked; the cause of the rest is unknown. Clonal size and the V and J genes are those of that table, whereas D and trimming came from the DNA. Here the sample has about 170,000 clones; over 75% occur a single time. Jointly, the top ten make up approximately 1.2% of the sample.

The source is a man aged 60 to 69 who had recovered from COVID-19. What was sequenced was peripheral blood.

The CDR3 loop reads CASSPLDSGGYTF. The DNA reads as follows: TGTGCCAGCAGCCCCCTGGACAGCGGAGGCTACACCTTC. The sequence joins TRBV3-1 (or the pseudogene TRBV3-2) to TRBJ1-2; TRBD1 might be the D gene, on 6 matching bases. The germline V gene (reference sequence) sets CDR1 to LGHDT and CDR2 to YNNKEL. From the cysteine through the phenylalanine, the CDR3 covers 13 amino acids. The CDR3 DNA has 39 bases and is translated from base 1. Trimming removed 4 bases from V and 8 bases from J, leaving 14 bases between the germline ends.